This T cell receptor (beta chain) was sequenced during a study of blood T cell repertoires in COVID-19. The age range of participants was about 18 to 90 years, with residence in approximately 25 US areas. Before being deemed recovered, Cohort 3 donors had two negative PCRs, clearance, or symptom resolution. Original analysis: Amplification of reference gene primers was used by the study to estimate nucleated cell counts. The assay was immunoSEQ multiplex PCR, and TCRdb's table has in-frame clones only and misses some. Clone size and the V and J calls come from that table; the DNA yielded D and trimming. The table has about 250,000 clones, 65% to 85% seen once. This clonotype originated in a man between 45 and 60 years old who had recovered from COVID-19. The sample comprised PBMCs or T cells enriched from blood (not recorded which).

The CDR3 spells CASNPSGGETQYF. The CDR3 DNA sequence: TGCGCCAGCAATCCGTCAGGGGGAGAGACCCAGTACTTC. The chain carries TRBV5-1 and TRBJ2-5; TRBD1 matches 7 bases. Germline CDR1 SGHRS, CDR2 YFSETQ. The CDR3 has 13 residues. Unmatched junction bases numbered 6, after V lost 6 bases and J lost 4 bases. Full variable domain (remainder filled in from reference TRBV5-1 and TRBJ2-5): KAGVTQTPRYLIKTRGQQVTLSCSPISGHRSVSWYQQTPGQGLQFLFEYFSETQRNKGNFPGRFSGRQFSNSRSEMNVSTLELGDSALYLCASNPSGGETQYFGPGTRLLVL.